This T cell receptor (beta chain) originates from a study of OX40 agonist ivuxolimab in advanced cancers. Regarding the research as a whole: Ivuxolimab was an agonistic, fully human IgG2 monoclonal antibody directed against OX40 (CD134), a costimulatory receptor. The paper covers the monotherapy dose-escalation part of the phase I ivuxolimab trial, which included N of about 50 patients. Partial responses were achieved by three dose-escalation patients, of whom one had hepatocellular carcinoma and two had cutaneous melanoma. Prior anti-PD-1, anti-PD-L1 or anti-CTLA-4 therapy was permitted, and checkpoint inhibitors had been received by more than 35% of dose-escalation patients. The dose-escalation cohort was 82.7% male with a mean age of about 65 years, ranging from roughly 20 to 80. The point of sequencing TCRbeta in the periphery was to test whether ivuxolimab changed TCR sequence diversity and drove clonal T-cell expansion. Of the 50 or so patients in dose escalation, some 20 had hepatocellular carcinoma, approximately 15 had melanoma, 9 had renal cell carcinoma and 9 had head and neck cancer. Intravenous ivuxolimab was administered to patients every 2 weeks at six dose levels: 0.01, 0.1, 0.3, 1.5, 3 and 10 mg/kg.

Comments on this clone: Its target antigen remains unknown. No per-base quality is available; no much larger clone lies one base away.

Patients with a history of autoimmune disease or receiving systemic immunosuppression were excluded from the trial. Peripheral blood for TCR sequencing was drawn from every dose cohort at baseline, at cycle 4 day 1 and at cycle 7 day 1. The samples were drawn from a first-in-human, open-label, multicenter phase I dose-escalation trial of ivuxolimab. Adults with locally advanced or metastatic melanoma, renal cell, hepatocellular, or head and neck squamous cell carcinoma were enrolled in the trial. Before TCR sequencing, CD4+ and CD8+ T cells were separately sorted from peripheral blood. Summary of the overall study and its limitations: At doses of 0.1 to 3.0 mg/kg, clonal expansion of both CD4+ and CD8+ blood T cells was observed from baseline to week 6. In the 0.1-3.0 mg/kg groups, partial responders had among the lowest normalized peripheral clonal expansion, particularly in CD8+ T cells. Low levels of normalized T-cell clonal expansion were also seen in some patients who did not respond. On average, CD8+ T cells showed more expanded clones than CD4+ T cells after ivuxolimab. The antigen specificity of the clonally expanded peripheral T cells was not determined.

To sequence the TCRbeta CDR3 region, genomic DNA was isolated from the sorted cells. TCRbeta CDR3 regions were sequenced using the immunoSEQ Assay. TCRdb retrieved this table from immuneACCESS and kept in-frame rearrangements only. Not all clones are present; in checked studies, unresolved V genes account for under half, and no reason is known for the remainder. The sample table shows about 71,000 clones, and roughly 80% are seen once. The ten largest clonotypes hold 0.35% to 0.45% of the sample. The CDR3 contains 13 residues, cysteine and phenylalanine counted. Just CDR3 DNA is preserved here, 39 bases in frame from base 1. CDR1 is given as KGHSH and CDR2 as LQKENI, both from the germline V gene. Compared with germline, V lacks 3 bases and J lacks 8 bases; bases without a gene match: 6.

The sequence was collected from an adult with an advanced solid tumor such as melanoma, head and neck, liver or kidney cancer. The sequencing used CD4+ or CD8+ T cells sorted from blood, collected in a trial of the OX40 agonist ivuxolimab. The receptor chain draws on TRBV18 and TRBJ1-1, with TRBD1 matching 7 junction bases. CDR3 reads: CASSPRQGGEAFF. Here is the DNA: TGTGCCAGCTCACCCCGACAGGGCGGGGAAGCTTTCTTT.